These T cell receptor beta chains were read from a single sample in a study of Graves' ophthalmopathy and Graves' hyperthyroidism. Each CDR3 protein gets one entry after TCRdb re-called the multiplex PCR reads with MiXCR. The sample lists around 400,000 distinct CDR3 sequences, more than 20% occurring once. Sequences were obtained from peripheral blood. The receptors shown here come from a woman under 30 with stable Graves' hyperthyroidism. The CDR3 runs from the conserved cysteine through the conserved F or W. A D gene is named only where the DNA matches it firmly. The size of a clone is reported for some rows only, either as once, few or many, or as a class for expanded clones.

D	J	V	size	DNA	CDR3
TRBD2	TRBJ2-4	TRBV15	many	TGTGCCACCAGCAGAGGACTAGCGGGAGGAAACATTCAGTACTTC	CATSRGLAGGNIQYF
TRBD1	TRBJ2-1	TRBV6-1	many	TGTGCCAGCAGTGCCCGGGACAGGGTATACAATGAGCAGTTCTTC	CASSARDRVYNEQFF
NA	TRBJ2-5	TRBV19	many	TGTGCCAGTACCGCAAACTGGGGAGGAGAGACCCAGTACTTC	CASTANWGGETQYF
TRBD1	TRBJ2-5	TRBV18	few	TGTGCCAGCTCACCAGGACAGGTTCCAGAGACCCAGTACTTC	CASSPGQVPETQYF
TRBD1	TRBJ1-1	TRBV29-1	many	TGCAGCGTTGAGGGAAGATACAGGGGAGGCACTGAAGCTTTCTTT	CSVEGRYRGGTEAFF
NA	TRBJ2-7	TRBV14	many	TGTGCCAGCAGCCAAGATTTCGGCGGCAACTACGAGCAGTACTTC	CASSQDFGGNYEQYF
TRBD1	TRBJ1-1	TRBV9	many	TGTGCCAGCAGCGTAGGAGGTAGGGGGCTCACTGAAGCTTTCTTT	CASSVGGRGLTEAFF
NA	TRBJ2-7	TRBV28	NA	TGTGCCAGCAGCCAACCCCGACTGGGCTCCTACGAGCAGTACTTC	CASSQPRLGSYEQYF
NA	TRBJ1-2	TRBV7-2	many	TGTGCCAGCAGCTCGGGTGTTATCTATGGCTACACCTTC	CASSSGVIYGYTF
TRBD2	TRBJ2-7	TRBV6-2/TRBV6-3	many	TGTGCCAGCACGAGAGGGGGACTAGCGGGAGGGCCGGGCTACGAGCAGTACTTC	CASTRGGLAGGPGYEQYF
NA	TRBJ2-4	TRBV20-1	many	TGCAGTGCTAGTGTCAGGGGGGCGGCCCCGTTCATTAAGTACTTC	CSASVRGAAPFIKYF
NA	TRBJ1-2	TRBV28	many	TGTGCCAGCAGTTTTGGGGCGTCGGATGGCTACACCTTC	CASSFGASDGYTF
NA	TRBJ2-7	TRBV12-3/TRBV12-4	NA	TGTGCCAGCAGCGTATCGGGACAAAGCTCCTACGAGCAGTACTTC	CASSVSGQSSYEQYF
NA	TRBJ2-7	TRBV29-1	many	TGCAGCGTAGGCCGACGGGCCTCCTACGAGCAGTACTTC	CSVGRRASYEQYF
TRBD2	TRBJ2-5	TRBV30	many	TGTGCCTCTGGGACTAGCGTCGAGACCCAGTACTTC	CASGTSVETQYF
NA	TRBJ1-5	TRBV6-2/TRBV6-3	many	TGTGCCAGCAGCCCAAACCGGGAGCCCCAGCATTTT	CASSPNREPQHF
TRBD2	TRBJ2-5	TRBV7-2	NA	TGTGCCAGCAGCTTTACGGCTAGCGGGGCCCTAGAGACCCAGTACTTC	CASSFTASGALETQYF
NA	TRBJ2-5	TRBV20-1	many	TGCAGTGCACCGGGAGTCCGGGAGACCCAGTACTTC	CSAPGVRETQYF
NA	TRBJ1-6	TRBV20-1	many	TGCAGTGCCAGCGGCGGGCATTATAATTCACCCCTCCACTTT	CSASGGHYNSPLHF
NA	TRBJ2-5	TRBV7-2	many	TGTGCCAGCAGCTTTGGGGTCCCCACCCAGTACTTC	CASSFGVPTQYF
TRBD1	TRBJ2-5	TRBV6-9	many	TGCGCCAGCAGTAGCGACAGGGGACGGGCCCAGTACTTC	CASSSDRGRAQYF
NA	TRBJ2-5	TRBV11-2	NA	TGTGCCAGCAGCTCAAGGGGGGCGGCCCGGGAGACCCAGTACTTC	CASSSRGAARETQYF
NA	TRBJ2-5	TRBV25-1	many	TGTGCCAGCAGTGCCCCTTCGTTGACCCAGTACTTC	CASSAPSLTQYF
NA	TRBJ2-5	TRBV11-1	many	TGTGCCAGCAGTACAGGCTCCAGCCAAGAGACCCAGTACTTC	CASSTGSSQETQYF
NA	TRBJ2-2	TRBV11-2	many	TGTGCCAGCAGCGCCCGTAATGGTTTGAACACCGGGGAGCTGTTTTTT	CASSARNGLNTGELFF
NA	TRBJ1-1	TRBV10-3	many	TGTGCCATCAGTGAGTTCCGGACTGAAGCTTTCTTT	CAISEFRTEAFF
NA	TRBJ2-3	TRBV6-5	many	TGTGCCAGCAGTTACTCTTGGAGGGTTGTCACAGATACGCAGTATTTT	CASSYSWRVVTDTQYF
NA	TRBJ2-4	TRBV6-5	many	TGTGCCAGCAGTTACTCGGGGTGGGGCAAAAACATTCAGTACTTC	CASSYSGWGKNIQYF
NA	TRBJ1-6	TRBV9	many	TGTGCCAGCAGCGTAGGTCGTGACTCAAGCTCCTATAATTCACCCCTCCACTTT	CASSVGRDSSSYNSPLHF
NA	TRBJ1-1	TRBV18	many	TGTGCCAGCTCACCAGGGGTACAAACAGGGTTCACTGAAGCTTTCTTT	CASSPGVQTGFTEAFF
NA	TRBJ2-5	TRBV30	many	TGTGCCTGGAATCTAGCTGGCCAAGAGACCCAGTACTTC	CAWNLAGQETQYF
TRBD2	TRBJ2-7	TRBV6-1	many	TGTGCCAGCAGACTAGCGGGAGTCGTCTACGAGCAGTACTTC	CASRLAGVVYEQYF
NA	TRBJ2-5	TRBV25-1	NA	TGTGCCAGCAGTGAATTAACAAAACAAGAGACCCAGTACTTC	CASSELTKQETQYF
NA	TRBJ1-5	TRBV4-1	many	TGCGCCAGCAGCCAATCCCGGGTTGGCAATCAGCCCCAGCATTTT	CASSQSRVGNQPQHF
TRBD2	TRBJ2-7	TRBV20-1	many	TGCAGTGCTAAAAAGCCGGGACTAGCGGACTACGAGCAGTACTTC	CSAKKPGLADYEQYF
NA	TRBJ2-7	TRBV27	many	TGTGCCAGCAGCGACGAGGAGTCCTACGAGCAGTACTTC	CASSDEESYEQYF
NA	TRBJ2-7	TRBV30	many	TGTGCCTGGAGTCCGGGGACCTACGAGCAGTACTTC	CAWSPGTYEQYF
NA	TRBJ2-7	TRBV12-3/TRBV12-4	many	TGTGCCAGCAGTTGGGGATGCGAGCAGTACTTC	CASSWGCEQYF
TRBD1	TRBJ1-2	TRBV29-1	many	TGCAGCGCCTCCGGACAGGGCGAAGGCTACACCTTC	CSASGQGEGYTF
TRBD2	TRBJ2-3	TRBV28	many	TGTGCCAGCAGTTTACCGGGACTAGACATGCAGTATTTT	CASSLPGLDMQYF
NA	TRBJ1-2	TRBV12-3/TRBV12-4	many	TGTGCCAGCAGTTTAGTTTGGCGAAATGGCTACACCTTC	CASSLVWRNGYTF
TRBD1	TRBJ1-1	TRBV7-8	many	TGTGCCACCGGACAGGAGGACACTGAAGCTTTCTTT	CATGQEDTEAFF
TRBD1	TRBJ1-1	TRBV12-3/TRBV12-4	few	TGTGCCTCTGCGAAGGACAGGGGGAACACTGAAGCTTTCTTT	CASAKDRGNTEAFF
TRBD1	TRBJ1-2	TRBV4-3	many	TGCGCCAGCAGCCAAGATGACAGGGGATTCTATGGCTACACCTTC	CASSQDDRGFYGYTF
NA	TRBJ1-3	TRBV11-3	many	TGTGCCAGCAGCGAAAACTTTGGAAACACCATATATTTT	CASSENFGNTIYF
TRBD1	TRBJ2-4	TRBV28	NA	TGTGCCAGCCAGACCGGGACAGGGTTATACATTCAGTACTTC	CASQTGTGLYIQYF
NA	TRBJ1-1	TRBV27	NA	TGTGCCAGCATCCCTAGGATGGGCACTGAAGCTTTCTTT	CASIPRMGTEAFF
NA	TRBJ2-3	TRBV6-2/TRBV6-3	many	TGTGCCAGCAGGCCGCAGGCTAGACAGCTTAAGGGAGATACGCAGTATTTT	CASRPQARQLKGDTQYF
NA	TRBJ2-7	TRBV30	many	TGTGCCTGGAGTCCGGACAGAACTTTCTCCTACGAGCAGTACTTC	CAWSPDRTFSYEQYF
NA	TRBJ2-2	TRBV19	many	TGTGCCGGTAGATCTGGGACAATTAAGAACACCGGGGAGCTGTTTTTT	CAGRSGTIKNTGELFF
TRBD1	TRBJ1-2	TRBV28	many	TGTGCCAGCAGCGCCATGCGGACAGGGGGCGGCTATGGCTACACCTTC	CASSAMRTGGGYGYTF
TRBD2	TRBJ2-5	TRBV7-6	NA	TGTGCCAGCAGCTTAGTACTAGCGGGAGGGCGGCAAGAGACCCAGTACTTC	CASSLVLAGGRQETQYF
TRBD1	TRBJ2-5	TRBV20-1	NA	TGCAGTGCTAGGGTGACAGGGGCAGAGACCCAGTACTTC	CSARVTGAETQYF
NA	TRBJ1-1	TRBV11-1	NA	TGTGCCAGCAGTAAGTACCGGGACGGCCTCCCCGAAGCTTTCTTT	CASSKYRDGLPEAFF